This T cell receptor beta chain comes out of a study of T cell changes during pregnancy in multiple sclerosis (dated by TCRdb to about 2019). At the level of the whole study: Changes in the T cell repertoire over the course of pregnancy were examined in this study in women with multiple sclerosis.

Worth noting for this clone: It has no known antigen specificity. No clone much larger than this one lies a single base away; base qualities are absent.

Library preparation used the immunoSEQ multiplex PCR assay. The source is immuneACCESS, and TCRdb retained only in-frame sequences with V and J called. Part of the clones is not carried over; for the studies checked, unresolved V genes explain less than half of this, and the remainder is unexplained. Here the sample has 60,000 to 70,000 clones; about nine tenths occur a single time. Under 2.5% of the sample is held by the ten biggest clonotypes. The specimen comprised peripheral blood, sampled in the third trimester of pregnancy. The TCR sequence derives from a female donor in good health, enrolled as a control in a pregnancy study.

In nucleotide form, the sequence is TGCAGCGCTGACTGGGGGGACGGCTACACCTTC. Its protein reads: CSADWGDGYTF. The rearranged chain carries TRBV29-1 and TRBJ1-2, and perhaps TRBD1 as D gene, on 5 matching bases. Reading from cysteine to phenylalanine, the CDR3 counts 11 amino acids. Of the read, only the CDR3 DNA is kept; its 33 bases are in frame from base 1. In the germline V gene, CDR1 corresponds to SQVTM and CDR2 to ANQGSEA. V loses 7 bases, J loses 8 bases, and the germline ends lie 14 bases apart.